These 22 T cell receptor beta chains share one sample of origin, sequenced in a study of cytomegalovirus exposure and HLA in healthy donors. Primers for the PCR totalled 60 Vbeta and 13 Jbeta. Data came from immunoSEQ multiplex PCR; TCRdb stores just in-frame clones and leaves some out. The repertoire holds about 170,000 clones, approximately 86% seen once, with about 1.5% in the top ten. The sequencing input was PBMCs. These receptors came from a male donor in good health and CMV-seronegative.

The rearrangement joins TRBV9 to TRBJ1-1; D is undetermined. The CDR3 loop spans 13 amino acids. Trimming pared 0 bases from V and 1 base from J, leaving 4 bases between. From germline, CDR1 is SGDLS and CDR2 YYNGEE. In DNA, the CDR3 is TGTGCCAGCAGCGTAGCTCCGAACACTGAAGCTTTCTTT. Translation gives CASSVAPNTEAFF.

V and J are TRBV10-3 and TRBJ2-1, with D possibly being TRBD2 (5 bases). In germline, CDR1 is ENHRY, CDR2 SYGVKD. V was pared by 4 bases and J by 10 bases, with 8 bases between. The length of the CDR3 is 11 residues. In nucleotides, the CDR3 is TGTGCCATCAGTGGACTAACGGAGCAGTTCTTC. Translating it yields CAISGLTEQFF.

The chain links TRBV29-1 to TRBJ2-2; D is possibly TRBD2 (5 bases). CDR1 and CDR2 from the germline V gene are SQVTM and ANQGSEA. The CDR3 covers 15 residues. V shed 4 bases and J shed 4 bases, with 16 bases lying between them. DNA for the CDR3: TGCAGCGTTGGGGGTGGGCTCGGAGGCACCGGGGAGCTGTTTTTT. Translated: CSVGGGLGGTGELFF.

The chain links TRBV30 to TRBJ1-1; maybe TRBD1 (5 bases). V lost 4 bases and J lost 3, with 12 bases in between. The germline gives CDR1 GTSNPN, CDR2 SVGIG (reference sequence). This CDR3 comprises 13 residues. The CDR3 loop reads CAWTAGDYTEAFF. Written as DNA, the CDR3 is TGTGCCTGGACGGCGGGGGACTACACTGAAGCTTTCTTT.

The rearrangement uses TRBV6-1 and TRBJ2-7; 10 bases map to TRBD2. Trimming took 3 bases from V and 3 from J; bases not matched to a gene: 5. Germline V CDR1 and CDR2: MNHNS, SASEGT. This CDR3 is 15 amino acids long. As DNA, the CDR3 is TGTGCCAGCAGTGACCCCCCTAGCGGGAGCTACGAGCAGTACTTC. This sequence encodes CASSDPPSGSYEQYF.

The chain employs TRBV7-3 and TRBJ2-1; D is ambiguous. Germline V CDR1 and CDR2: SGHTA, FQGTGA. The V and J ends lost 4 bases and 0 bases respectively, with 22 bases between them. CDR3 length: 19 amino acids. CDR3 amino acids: CASSSVSLTLASSYNEQFF. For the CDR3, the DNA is TGTGCCAGCAGCTCAGTTTCTTTGACCTTAGCCAGCTCCTACAATGAGCAGTTCTTC.

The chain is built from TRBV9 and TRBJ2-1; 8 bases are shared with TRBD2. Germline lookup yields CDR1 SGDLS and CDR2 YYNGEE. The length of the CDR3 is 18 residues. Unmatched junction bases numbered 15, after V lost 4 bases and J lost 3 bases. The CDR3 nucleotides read TGTGCCAGCAGCCCATCCCGGGAGGGGTCTGCTAACTACAATGAGCAGTTCTTC. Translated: CASSPSREGSANYNEQFF.

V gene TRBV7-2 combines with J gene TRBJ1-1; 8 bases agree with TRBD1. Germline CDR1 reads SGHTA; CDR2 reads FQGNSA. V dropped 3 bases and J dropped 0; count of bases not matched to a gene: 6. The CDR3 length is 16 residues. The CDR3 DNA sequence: TGTGCCAGCAGCTTCGACAGGGGCTTTATGAACACTGAAGCTTTCTTT. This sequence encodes CASSFDRGFMNTEAFF.

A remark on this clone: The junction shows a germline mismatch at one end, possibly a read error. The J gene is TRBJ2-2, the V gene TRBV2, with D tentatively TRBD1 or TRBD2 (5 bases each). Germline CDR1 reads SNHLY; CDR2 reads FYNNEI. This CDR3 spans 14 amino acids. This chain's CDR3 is CAGRQRANTGELFF. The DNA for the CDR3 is TGTGCCGGCAGACAGAGGGCGAACACCGGGGAGCTGTTTTTT.

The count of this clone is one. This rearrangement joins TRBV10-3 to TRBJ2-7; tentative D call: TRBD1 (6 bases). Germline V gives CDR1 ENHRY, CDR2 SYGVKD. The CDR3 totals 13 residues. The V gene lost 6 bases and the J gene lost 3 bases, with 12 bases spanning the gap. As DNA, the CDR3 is TGTGCCATCAGCCAACAGGGTAGCTACGAGCAGTACTTC. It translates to CAISQQGSYEQYF.

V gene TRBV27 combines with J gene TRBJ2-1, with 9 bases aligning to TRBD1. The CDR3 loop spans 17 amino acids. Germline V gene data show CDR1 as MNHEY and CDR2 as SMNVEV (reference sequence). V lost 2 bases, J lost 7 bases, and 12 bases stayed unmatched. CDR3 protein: CASSLRFPGQGSNEQFF. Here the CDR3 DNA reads TGTGCCAGCAGTTTACGATTTCCGGGACAGGGTTCGAATGAGCAGTTCTTC.

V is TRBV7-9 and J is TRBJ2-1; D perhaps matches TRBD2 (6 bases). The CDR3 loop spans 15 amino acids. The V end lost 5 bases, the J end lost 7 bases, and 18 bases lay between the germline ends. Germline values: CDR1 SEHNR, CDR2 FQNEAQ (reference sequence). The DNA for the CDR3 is TGTGCCAGCAGCCCTCGTCTGGCGGGACGAAATGAGCAGTTCTTC. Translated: CASSPRLAGRNEQFF.

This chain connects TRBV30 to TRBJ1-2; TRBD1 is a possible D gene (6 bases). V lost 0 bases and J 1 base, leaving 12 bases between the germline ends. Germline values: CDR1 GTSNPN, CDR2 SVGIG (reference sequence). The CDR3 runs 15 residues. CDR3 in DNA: TGTGCCTGGAGTGTTGGACAGCCCGGTAACTATGGCTACACCTTC. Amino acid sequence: CAWSVGQPGNYGYTF.

In nucleotides, the CDR3 is TGTGCCATCGGCCGGGGGGGACAACATCCTTTCACAGATACGCAGTATTTT. This encodes CAIGRGGQHPFTDTQYF. The chain carries TRBV10-3 and TRBJ2-3; 8 nucleotides match TRBD2. This CDR3 contains 17 residues. The germline gives CDR1 ENHRY, CDR2 SYGVKD. The ends lost 8 bases at V and 2 bases at J; junction bases unmatched: 15.

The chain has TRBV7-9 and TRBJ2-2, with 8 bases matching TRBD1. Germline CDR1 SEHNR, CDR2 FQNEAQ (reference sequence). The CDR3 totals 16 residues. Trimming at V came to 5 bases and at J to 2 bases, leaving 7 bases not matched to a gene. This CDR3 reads CASSEYRGSNTGELFF. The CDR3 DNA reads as TGTGCCAGCAGCGAGTACAGGGGGAGTAACACCGGGGAGCTGTTTTTT.

The CDR3 loop is CASREGSQTINTEAFF. In DNA, the CDR3 is TGCGCCAGCAGGGAAGGGAGCCAGACGATTAACACTGAAGCTTTCTTT. This chain links TRBV10-1 with TRBJ1-1; D not certain. The CDR3 runs 16 residues. Germline V gives CDR1 WNHNN, CDR2 SYGVQD (reference sequence). V lost 6 bases to trimming and J lost 2 bases, with 19 bases between them.

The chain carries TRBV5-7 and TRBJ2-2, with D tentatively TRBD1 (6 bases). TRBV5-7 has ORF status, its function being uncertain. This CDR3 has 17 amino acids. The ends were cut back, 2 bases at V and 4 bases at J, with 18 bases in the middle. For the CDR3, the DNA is TGTGCCAGCAGCTTTTCATGGGAACAGGGCGGCACCGGGGAGCTGTTTTTT. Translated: CASSFSWEQGGTGELFF.

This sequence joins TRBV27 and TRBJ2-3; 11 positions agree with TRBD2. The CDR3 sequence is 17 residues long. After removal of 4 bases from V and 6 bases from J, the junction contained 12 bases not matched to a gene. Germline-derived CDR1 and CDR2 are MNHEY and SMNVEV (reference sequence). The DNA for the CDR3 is TGTGCCAGCAGTTCATTAGCGGGAGGGCCCTCGGTTGATACGCAGTATTTT. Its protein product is CASSSLAGGPSVDTQYF.

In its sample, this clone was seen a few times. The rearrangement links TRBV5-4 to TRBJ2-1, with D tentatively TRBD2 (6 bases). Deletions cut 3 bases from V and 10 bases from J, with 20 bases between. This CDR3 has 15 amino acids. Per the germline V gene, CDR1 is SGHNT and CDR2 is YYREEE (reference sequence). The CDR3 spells CASSSGLPVLGEQFF. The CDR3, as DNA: TGTGCCAGCAGCTCGGGACTCCCAGTGCTCGGCGAGCAGTTCTTC.

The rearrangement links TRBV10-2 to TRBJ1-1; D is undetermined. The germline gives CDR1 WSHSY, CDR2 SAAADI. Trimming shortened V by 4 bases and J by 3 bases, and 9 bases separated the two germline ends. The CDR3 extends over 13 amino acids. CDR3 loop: CASSGRSDTEAFF. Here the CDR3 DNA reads TGCGCCAGCAGTGGCAGGTCGGACACTGAAGCTTTCTTT.

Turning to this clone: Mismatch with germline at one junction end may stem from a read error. CDR3 loop: CASSITGAAGYTF. CDR3 coding DNA: TGTGCCAGCAGCATAACAGGGGCCGCTGGCTACACCTTC. The chain carries TRBV7-3 and TRBJ1-2, with 7 bases aligning to TRBD1. Germline CDR1 is SGHTA and CDR2 is FQGTGA. The CDR3 totals 13 residues.

The CDR3 sequence is CATSSQTADRPYGYTF. The CDR3 DNA reads as TGTGCCACCAGCAGTCAAACAGCGGACAGACCCTATGGCTACACCTTC. The chain has TRBV15 and TRBJ1-2; TRBD1 might be the D (6 bases). Between the trimmed V and J ends, which lost 3 bases and 4 bases, there was a span of 18 bases. Germline CDR1 is LNHNV and CDR2 is YYDKDF (reference sequence). The CDR3 loop spans 16 amino acids. Drawing the rest from reference TRBV15 and TRBJ1-2, the complete variable domain is DAMVIQNPRYQVTQFGKPVTLSCSQTLNHNVMYWYQQKSSQAPKLLFHYYDKDFNNEADTPDNFQSRRPNTSFCFLDIRSPGLGDTAMYLCATSSQTADRPYGYTFGSGTRLTVV.